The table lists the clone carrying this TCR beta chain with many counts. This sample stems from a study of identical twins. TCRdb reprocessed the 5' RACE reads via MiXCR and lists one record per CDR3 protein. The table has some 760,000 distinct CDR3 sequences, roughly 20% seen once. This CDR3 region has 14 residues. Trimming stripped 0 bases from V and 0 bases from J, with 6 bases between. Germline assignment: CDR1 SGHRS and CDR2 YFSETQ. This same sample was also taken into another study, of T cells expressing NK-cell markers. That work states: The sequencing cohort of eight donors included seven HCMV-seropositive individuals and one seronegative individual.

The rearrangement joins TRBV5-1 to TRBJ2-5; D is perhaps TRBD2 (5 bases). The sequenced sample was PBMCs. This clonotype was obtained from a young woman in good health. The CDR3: CASSLAGDQETQYF. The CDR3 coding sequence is TGCGCCAGCAGCTTGGCCGGGGACCAAGAGACCCAGTACTTC.